This T cell receptor (beta chain) was sequenced during a study of graft-versus-host responses after intestinal transplantation. In the case of this clone: The antigen is unknown.

The CDR3 spans 13 residues. J lost 6 bases, V lost 4 bases, and 5 bases had no gene match. The germline gives CDR1 SGDLS, CDR2 YYNGEE. The method was immunoSEQ multiplex PCR; TCRdb's version includes in-frame clones alone and lacks a portion of them. Of 71,000 or so clones in the sample, 80% to 95% were seen once. The chain carries TRBV9 and TRBJ1-2, with 8 bases identical to TRBD1. Material: unstimulated CD8+ T cells sorted from spleen or lymph node cells, obtained before intestinal transplant. The sequence came from a human donor who received an intestinal transplant. The DNA for the CDR3 is TGTGCCAGCAGCCCAGGACAGGGCGATGGCTACACCTTC. Its protein is CASSPGQGDGYTF.